These 26 T cell receptor beta chains originate from one sample sequenced in a study of blood T cells in healthy people across ages. The use of a sample-barcoded 5' primer and a J-beta primer mix characterized a second PCR of 7 to 11 cycles. MiXCR, applied by TCRdb to the 5' RACE reads, yields one record per CDR3 protein. Among about 800,000 distinct CDR3 sequences listed, more than 20% were seen once. The same sample was also studied in work on T cells of mothers and their children.

Sequencing input: blood. The receptors come from a boy aged 5-17 years in good health.

This clonotype came up a few times. This chain connects TRBV28 to TRBJ2-1; TRBD1 matches 7 bases. The germline V gene encodes CDR1 MDHEN and CDR2 SYDVKM. This CDR3 has 15 amino acids. Germline trimming cut 2 bases from V and 4 bases from J; bases unmatched to any gene: 5. CDR3 sequence: CASSLPGQTYNEQFF. In nucleotides, the CDR3 is TGTGCCAGCAGTTTACCGGGACAGACATACAATGAGCAGTTCTTC. Using reference TRBV28 and TRBJ2-1 for the parts outside the CDR3, the full variable domain is DVKVTQSSRYLVKRTGEKVFLECVQDMDHENMFWYRQDPGLGLRLIYFSYDVKMKEKGDIPEGYSVSREKKERFSLILESASTNQTSMYLCASSLPGQTYNEQFFGPGTRLTVL.

The chain couples TRBV28 to TRBJ1-5; unclear D gene. Germline-derived CDR1 and CDR2 are MDHEN and SYDVKM. This CDR3 has 14 residues. The V end lost 6 bases, the J end lost 4 bases, and 13 bases lay between the germline ends. Here the CDR3 reads CASSQAVGNQPQHF. CDR3 sequence (DNA): TGTGCCAGCAGCCAGGCGGTTGGGAATCAGCCCCAGCATTTT.

This clonotype has just a few counts. The V gene is TRBV29-1, the J gene TRBJ2-5; D remains unclear. The J call is doubtful: the DNA matches TRBJ2-1 better. The CDR3 contains 13 residues. Germline CDR1 SQVTM, CDR2 ANQGSEA. The CDR3 sequence is CSVDRGPNNEQFF. The CDR3 DNA reads TGCAGCGTTGACCGAGGACCCAACAATGAGCAGTTCTTC.

In this sample, this clonotype turned up a few times. The chain carries TRBV18 and TRBJ2-2; no clear D gene. This CDR3 spans 13 amino acids. Trimming shortened V by 5 bases and J by 2 bases, and 6 bases separated the two germline ends. Germline V gives CDR1 KGHSH, CDR2 LQKENI. The CDR3 nucleotides are TGTGCCAGCTCAACCAGTAACACCGGGGAGCTGTTTTTT. Its translation: CASSTSNTGELFF.

This clonotype came up a few times. This rearrangement joins TRBV7-8 to TRBJ2-3, with 9 bases aligning to TRBD2. Unmatched junction bases numbered 7, after V lost 2 bases and J lost 4 bases. The germline V gene encodes CDR1 SGHVS and CDR2 FQNEAQ. This CDR3 has 16 amino acids. The CDR3 loop reads CASSLSGGRVADTQYF. The CDR3 nucleotides are TGTGCCAGCAGCTTAAGTGGCGGGAGGGTAGCAGATACGCAGTATTTT.

The chain links TRBV4-1 to TRBJ1-5; D might be TRBD1 (5 bases). Germline CDR1 MGHRA, CDR2 YSYEKL. The CDR3 is 15 amino acids. Trimming took 0 bases from V and 3 from J, leaving 9 bases between them. CDR3 sequence reads: CASSQEGVVNQPQHF. The DNA for the CDR3 is TGCGCCAGCAGCCAAGAAGGGGTTGTCAATCAGCCCCAGCATTTT.

The chain carries TRBV13 and TRBJ1-2, with TRBD1 as a possible D gene (5 bases). This CDR3 spans 14 amino acids. The V end was cut by 5 bases, the J end by 2 bases, with 12 bases between. CDR1 is PRHDT, CDR2 FYEKMQ, per germline (reference sequence). The CDR3 coding sequence is TGTGCCAGCAGCAGATGGGGGGTGAACTATGGCTACACCTTC. Its protein product is CASSRWGVNYGYTF.

Only a few counts were recorded for this clonotype. The V call is TRBV28, the J call TRBJ2-1, with D perhaps given as TRBD1 or TRBD2 (5 bases each). The CDR3 spans 14 residues. Looked up from germline, CDR1 is MDHEN and CDR2 is SYDVKM. The V end lost 8 bases, the J end lost 0 bases, and 11 bases lay between the germline ends. The CDR3 region is CASGGPSSYNEQFF. Here the CDR3 DNA reads TGTGCCAGCGGGGGACCTAGCTCCTACAATGAGCAGTTCTTC.

In its sample, this clonotype was seen a few times. The chain combines TRBV7-9 with TRBJ2-7; 8 nucleotides line up with TRBD1. Trimming took 5 bases from V and 2 from J; bases not matched to a gene: 8. CDR1 SEHNR and CDR2 FQNEAQ come from the germline V gene (reference sequence). CDR3 length: 15 amino acids. The CDR3 coding sequence is TGTGCCAGCAGCCCTAGAGGACAGGGTACCTACGAGCAGTACTTC. Its protein product is CASSPRGQGTYEQYF. Drawing the rest from reference TRBV7-9 and TRBJ2-7, the complete variable domain is DTGVSQNPRHKITKRGQNVTFRCDPISEHNRLYWYRQTLGQGPEFLTYFQNEAQLEKSRLLSDRFSAERPKGSFSTLEIQRTEQGDSAMYLCASSPRGQGTYEQYFGPGTRLTVT.

This clonotype has at least ten counts. This sequence joins TRBV10-2 and TRBJ2-5, with D uncertain. This CDR3 comprises 14 residues. Trimming took 0 bases from V and 2 from J, leaving 7 bases between them. Germline V gene data show CDR1 as WSHSY and CDR2 as SAAADI. The DNA of the CDR3 is TGCGCCAGCAGTGAGTCGGCAAGGCAAGAGACCCAGTACTTC. It yields the protein CASSESARQETQYF.

This chain joins TRBV7-9 and TRBJ1-6; D ambiguous. This CDR3 has 15 residues. With 5 bases removed from V and 0 bases from J, the gap between germline ends came to 8 bases. CDR1 and CDR2 (germline): SEHNR, FQNEAQ (reference sequence). The CDR3 here is CASSQSSSYNSPLHF. CDR3 DNA: TGTGCCAGCAGCCAAAGTAGCTCCTATAATTCACCCCTCCACTTT.

The V and J genes are TRBV29-1 and TRBJ2-1; the D gene could be TRBD1 or TRBD2 (5 bases each). Between the trimmed V and J ends, which lost 3 bases and 0 bases, there was a span of 9 bases. The CDR3 has 14 residues. Germline V lookup: CDR1 SQVTM, CDR2 ANQGSEA. CDR3 amino acids: CSVDEGSSYNEQFF. The CDR3 nucleotides read TGCAGCGTTGATGAGGGGAGCTCCTACAATGAGCAGTTCTTC.

This clonotype was seen only a few times. The chain employs TRBV7-3 and TRBJ2-3, with 7 bases that match TRBD2. V lost 5 bases and J lost 1; bases outside the gene matches: 6. CDR1 is SGHTA and CDR2 is FQGTGA in the germline V gene. The CDR3 has 15 amino acids. The CDR3, as DNA: TGTGCCAGCAGCCTAAGCGGGGTCCGCACAGATACGCAGTATTTT. Amino acid sequence: CASSLSGVRTDTQYF.

This clonotype has just a few counts. This chain connects TRBV19 to TRBJ2-5, with a weak D call TRBD1 (5 bases). Germline V gives CDR1 LNHDA, CDR2 SQIVND (reference sequence). The CDR3 loop spans 13 amino acids. V lost 5 bases to trimming and J lost 4 bases, with 11 bases between them. CDR3 nucleotide sequence: TGTGCCAGTAGTGAAGGGGTGGGAGAGACCCAGTACTTC. Translated, it gives CASSEGVGETQYF.

The sample holds a few counts of this clonotype. CDR3 bases: TGTGCCAGCAGCTGGCTAGGGGGCCCCCAAGAGACCCAGTACTTC. Protein product: CASSWLGGPQETQYF. V and J are TRBV5-6 and TRBJ2-5, with 7 bases fitting TRBD1. V dropped 3 bases and J dropped 1; count of bases not matched to a gene: 6. The CDR3 is made up of 15 amino acids. CDR1 is SGHDT and CDR2 is YYEEEE in the germline V gene.

In its sample, this clonotype was seen a few times. The V gene is TRBV29-1, the J gene TRBJ2-3, with TRBD1 matching 7 bases. With V trimmed by 3 bases and J by 4 bases, 4 bases remained unmatched. This CDR3 is 13 amino acids long. The germline V gene has CDR1 SQVTM and CDR2 ANQGSEA. In DNA form, the CDR3 reads TGCAGCGTTGACAGGGGGTTCGCAGATACGCAGTATTTT. This gives the protein CSVDRGFADTQYF.

This clonotype was picked up a small number of times. The CDR3, as DNA: TGTGCCAGCAGCAAAGGGGGGGATAAGCGTCGGTCCTACAATGAGCAGTTCTTC. It yields the protein CASSKGGDKRRSYNEQFF. The chain combines TRBV21-1 with TRBJ2-1; the DNA was not used to check the table's D call, TRBD1. TRBV21-1 is a recognized pseudogene. The CDR3 covers 18 residues.

Regarding this clonotype: At one end the junction does not follow the germline gene, possibly because of a read error. This chain connects TRBV4-3 to TRBJ2-3, with 8 bases fitting TRBD2. Germline-derived CDR1 and CDR2 are LGHNA and YSLEER. CDR3 length equals 15 residues. The CDR3 sequence is CASSQEVAGTDTRYF. Written as DNA, the CDR3 is TGCGCCAGCAGCCAAGAGGTAGCGGGAACAGATACGCGGTATTTT.

This clonotype occurred many times. The chain couples TRBV7-2 to TRBJ2-7, with 7 bases matching TRBD2. CDR3 size: 17 residues. Germline V gene lookup returns CDR1 SGHTA and CDR2 FQGNSA. Trimming at V came to 5 bases and at J to 2 bases, leaving 15 bases not matched to a gene. Here the CDR3 DNA reads TGTGCCAGCAGCCCCCAACCACTTCAGCGGGGAACCTACGAGCAGTACTTC. This encodes CASSPQPLQRGTYEQYF.

CDR3 protein: CASSYSQGSGNTIYF. Here the CDR3 DNA reads TGTGCCAGCAGTTACTCCCAGGGATCTGGAAACACCATATATTTT. This chain uses TRBV6-6 with TRBJ1-3, with D possibly being TRBD1 (5 bases). The CDR3 has 15 residues. Germline assignment: CDR1 MNHNY and CDR2 SVGAGI (reference sequence). V was clipped by 0 bases and J by 1 base, with 7 bases between them.

As to this clonotype: Sequence at one end of the junction differs from germline and may be a read error. The chain carries TRBV20-1 and TRBJ2-3; D is tentatively TRBD1 or TRBD2 (6 bases each). The CDR3 consists of 14 residues. Germline CDR1 and CDR2: DFQATT and SNEGSKA (reference sequence). In DNA form, the CDR3 reads TGCAGTGCTTACTCGGGGGCCCTCACAGATACGCAGTACTTT. This translates into CSAYSGALTDTQYF.

This clonotype has more than one count but fewer than ten. The chain is built from TRBV6-2 or TRBV6-3 and TRBJ2-5; possible D gene TRBD2, 7 bases. V was cut by 5 bases and J by 4 bases, with 14 bases left in between. In germline, CDR1 is MNHEY, CDR2 SVGEGT. This CDR3 contains 14 residues. CDR3 in amino acids: CASSGGGARETQYF. For the CDR3, the DNA is TGTGCCAGCAGTGGAGGGGGGGCTCGAGAGACCCAGTACTTC.

The chain is built from TRBV12-3 or TRBV12-4 and TRBJ2-1; TRBD1 or TRBD2 may be the D gene (5 bases each). CDR3 length: 17 amino acids. The V end lost 6 bases, the J end lost 3 bases, and 21 bases lay between the germline ends. The CDR3 loop is CASSPLRDREYYNEQFF. The CDR3 DNA sequence: TGTGCCAGCAGCCCCCTTAGGGACCGAGAATACTACAATGAGCAGTTCTTC.

Only a few counts were recorded for this clonotype. This chain links TRBV11-2 with TRBJ2-7; the match to TRBD1 covers 9 bases. Germline values: CDR1 SGHAT, CDR2 FQNNGV. The CDR3 contains 17 residues. Trimming cost V 3 bases and J 4 bases; bases outside gene matches: 13. CDR3 amino acids: CASSFSFRPGQGYEQYF. The CDR3 DNA follows: TGTGCCAGCAGCTTTTCCTTCCGTCCGGGACAGGGTTACGAGCAGTACTTC.

This clonotype was observed many times. The rearrangement links TRBV7-2 to TRBJ2-5, with D possibly being TRBD2 (5 bases). The CDR3 loop spans 14 amino acids. Trimming removed 0 bases at V and 4 bases at J, with 9 bases between. Germline V gene data show CDR1 as SGHTA and CDR2 as FQGNSA. The CDR3 DNA reads TGTGCCAGCAGCTTAGCGGGAGTGGGAGAGACCCAGTACTTC. It is translated as CASSLAGVGETQYF.

At least ten counts were recorded for this clonotype. The chain recombines TRBV4-3 with TRBJ2-7, with D tentatively TRBD1 (6 bases). The CDR3 covers 15 residues. V was shortened by 0 bases and J by 1 base, with 10 bases between the two germline ends. CDR1 LGHNA and CDR2 YSLEER come from the germline V gene. CDR3 nucleotides: TGCGCCAGCAGCCAAGATCAGGGGAGTTCCTACGAGCAGTACTTC. Amino acids: CASSQDQGSSYEQYF.